This T cell receptor beta chain appears in the sequencing data of a study of T cells in Graves' hyperthyroidism and ophthalmopathy. V lost 0 bases to trimming and J lost 4 bases; unmatched junction nucleotides: 9. Looked up from germline, CDR1 is LGHNA and CDR2 is YNFKEQ. This CDR3 region has 16 residues. From RNA transcripts, TCR beta CDR3 regions were amplified. TCR CDR3 regions were first amplified by RT-PCR with HTBI primers. TCRdb re-derived calls from the multiplex PCR reads in MiXCR, one entry per CDR3 protein. The sample consists of around 350,000 distinct CDR3 sequences, approximately 19% of them appearing once. In this sample, this clonotype turned up many times.

Sequences were obtained from blood. The V call is TRBV4-2, the J call TRBJ2-7; TRBD2 matches 7 bases. The source is a woman younger than 35 with Graves' hyperthyroidism. The CDR3 DNA follows: TGTGCCAGCAGCCAAGATTCGGGGGGAACTACGTACGAGCAGTACTTC. Translating it yields CASSQDSGGTTYEQYF.